The next 18 T cell receptor beta chains were all read from a single sample in a study of cytomegalovirus exposure and HLA in healthy donors. PCR used 60 Vbeta primers and 13 Jbeta primers. The assay was immunoSEQ multiplex PCR, and TCRdb's table has in-frame clones only and misses some. The data show some 70,000 clones, with roughly two thirds seen just once and over 2.5% held by the top ten. The sequenced sample was PBMCs. The receptor source for this set is a woman aged 50 to 60 in good health and CMV-seronegative.

The chain uses TRBV5-8 and TRBJ1-1; tentative D call: TRBD1 (5 bases). V was cut by 1 base and J by 2 bases, with 24 bases left in between. The CDR3 spans 19 residues. CDR1 is SGHTS, CDR2 YDEGEE, per germline. Here the CDR3 DNA reads TGTGCCAGCAGCTTGAGCCCAGGCGGGGCTGGCTTCTCCAACACTGAAGCTTTCTTT. The encoded protein is CASSLSPGGAGFSNTEAFF.

This clone occurred a few times. The chain couples TRBV18 to TRBJ2-5, with TRBD2 matching 7 bases. The germline V gene has CDR1 KGHSH and CDR2 LQKENI. This CDR3 has 13 residues. J lost 1 base, V lost 6 bases, and 2 bases had no gene match. The CDR3 reads CASSGGGQETQYF. Here the CDR3 DNA reads TGTGCCAGCTCGGGCGGGGGCCAAGAGACCCAGTACTTC.

The V gene is TRBV29-1, the J gene TRBJ1-1, with TRBD1 matching 7 bases. Germline V lookup: CDR1 SQVTM, CDR2 ANQGSEA. Losses at the gene ends were 5 bases for V and 0 bases for J; bases not matched to a gene: 6. The CDR3 sequence is 14 residues long. DNA for the CDR3: TGCAGCGTTAAGGGACAGTATATGAACACTGAAGCTTTCTTT. Translating gives CSVKGQYMNTEAFF. Variable domain in full (rest from reference TRBV29-1 and TRBJ1-1): SAVISQKPSRDICQRGTSLTIQCQVDSQVTMMFWYRQQPGQSLTLIATANQGSEATYESGFVIDKFPISRPNLTFSTLTVSNMSPEDSSIYLCSVKGQYMNTEAFFGQGTRLTVV.

This clone was counted between two and nine times. This chain links TRBV18 with TRBJ1-2; 7 bases map to TRBD1. J lost 2 bases, V lost 4 bases, and 1 base had no gene match. The CDR3 is 13 residues long. The V gene's germline CDR1 is KGHSH and CDR2 LQKENI. The chain's CDR3 is CASSQDRNYGYTF. The DNA of the CDR3 is TGTGCCAGCTCACAGGACAGGAACTATGGCTACACCTTC. The full variable domain, in which reference TRBV18 and TRBJ1-2 provide the parts outside the CDR3, is NAGVMQNPRHLVRRRGQEARLRCSPMKGHSHVYWYRQLPEEGLKFMVYLQKENIIDESGMPKERFSAEFPKEGPSILRIQQVVRGDSAAYFCASSQDRNYGYTFGSGTRLTVV.

V usage is TRBV27 and J usage is TRBJ1-1, with D perhaps matching TRBD1 (6 bases). CDR1 is MNHEY and CDR2 is SMNVEV in the germline V gene (reference sequence). There are 13 residues in the CDR3. The V gene lost 10 bases and the J gene lost 0 bases, with 12 bases spanning the gap. CDR3 sequence: CATSGDMNTEAFF. The CDR3 DNA reads TGTGCCACCTCAGGGGATATGAACACTGAAGCTTTCTTT.

The rearrangement uses TRBV18 and TRBJ2-1; maybe TRBD2 (6 bases). From germline, CDR1 is KGHSH and CDR2 LQKENI. This CDR3 region has 17 residues. Between the trimmed V and J ends, which lost 0 bases and 3 bases, there was a span of 15 bases. The CDR3 region has the DNA TGTGCCAGCTCACCACCAGGGACTTTGCAGGGCTACAATGAGCAGTTCTTC. It specifies CASSPPGTLQGYNEQFF.

The chain links TRBV6-5 to TRBJ1-1; D is perhaps TRBD1 (5 bases). V shed 4 bases and J shed 6 bases, with 9 bases lying between them. Germline loops: CDR1 MNHEY, CDR2 SVGAGI. The CDR3 is 12 amino acids. CDR3 amino acids: CASSFQGSEAFF. The CDR3 nucleotides are TGTGCCAGCAGTTTCCAGGGATCTGAAGCTTTCTTT.

Of note for this clone: An end of the junction differs from the germline gene, which may be a read error. The V call is TRBV7-2, the J call TRBJ2-1; 10 bases match TRBD2. Per germline, CDR1 SGHTA and CDR2 FQGNSA. The CDR3 has 15 amino acids. Here the CDR3 DNA reads TGTGCCAGCAGCTTAGAGGGACTAGCGCAAACAAGGTCTGTCTTC. Its translation: CASSLEGLAQTRSVF.

The chain recombines TRBV28 with TRBJ1-2; weak D call: TRBD1 (6 bases). CDR1 is MDHEN, CDR2 SYDVKM, per germline. There are 14 residues in the CDR3. V was cut by 6 bases and J by 7 bases, with 18 bases left in between. CDR3 residues: CASRHSWGQGGYTF. CDR3 DNA sequence: TGTGCCAGCAGACATTCCTGGGGGCAGGGTGGCTACACCTTC.

The chain uses TRBV5-1 and TRBJ2-7; 9 bases agree with TRBD1. From germline, CDR1 is SGHRS and CDR2 YFSETQ. V was clipped by 3 bases and J by 1 base; unmatched bases: 8. The CDR3 spans 16 residues. CDR3: CASSWGQGMGSYEQYF. CDR3 DNA sequence: TGCGCCAGCAGCTGGGGACAGGGCATGGGATCCTACGAGCAGTACTTC.

The chain recombines TRBV5-5 with TRBJ2-2, with TRBD2 matching 7 bases. The CDR3 length is 15 residues. Germline V gene sequence: CDR1 SGHKS, CDR2 YYEKEE (reference sequence). The V gene end was trimmed by 3 bases and the J gene end by 0 bases; junction bases not matched to a gene: 2. The CDR3 loop reads CASSWDYANTGELFF. The DNA of the CDR3 is TGTGCCAGCAGCTGGGACTATGCGAACACCGGGGAGCTGTTTTTT.

This chain uses TRBV9 with TRBJ2-7; 7 bases align to TRBD1. Germline loops: CDR1 SGDLS, CDR2 YYNGEE. V gave up 0 bases and J gave up 4 bases; unmatched junction bases: 4. CDR3 length: 14 amino acids. Here the CDR3 DNA reads TGTGCCAGCAGCGTAGGAGGGGGCGGGTACGAGCAGTACTTC. Encoded protein: CASSVGGGGYEQYF.

The gene calls are TRBV11-3 and TRBJ2-5; tentative D call: TRBD1 (5 bases). This CDR3 contains 12 residues. Germline V gene sequence: CDR1 SGHNT, CDR2 YENEEA. With 2 bases removed from V and 5 bases from J, the gap between germline ends came to 6 bases. The CDR3 DNA reads as TGTGCCAGCAGCTTACACAGGGAGACCCAGTACTTC. Translated, it gives CASSLHRETQYF.

This chain links TRBV10-3 with TRBJ1-2, with 10 positions matching TRBD1. V lost 6 bases, J lost 6 bases, and 1 base stayed unmatched. The germline V gene has CDR1 ENHRY and CDR2 SYGVKD. The CDR3 extends over 12 amino acids. Written as DNA, the CDR3 is TGTGCCATCAGGGGGACAGGGGATGGCTACACCTTC. Protein product: CAIRGTGDGYTF.

This clone appeared a few times. This rearrangement joins TRBV5-1 to TRBJ1-1; no clear D gene. The length of the CDR3 is 13 residues. The germline V gene has CDR1 SGHRS and CDR2 YFSETQ. V was pared by 2 bases and J by 1 base, with 6 bases between. The CDR3 sequence is CASSFSGNTEAFF. CDR3 DNA sequence: TGCGCCAGCAGCTTCTCGGGGAACACTGAAGCTTTCTTT. Together with reference TRBV5-1 and TRBJ1-1, the CDR3 gives the full variable domain: KAGVTQTPRYLIKTRGQQVTLSCSPISGHRSVSWYQQTPGQGLQFLFEYFSETQRNKGNFPGRFSGRQFSNSRSEMNVSTLELGDSALYLCASSFSGNTEAFFGQGTRLTVV.

V gene TRBV7-9 combines with J gene TRBJ1-2, with TRBD1 as a possible D gene (5 bases). The CDR3 contains 13 residues. V was clipped by 0 bases and J by 4 bases, with 6 bases between them. Germline V lookup: CDR1 SEHNR, CDR2 FQNEAQ (reference sequence). CDR3 residues: CASSLAGPYGYTF. The CDR3 DNA is TGTGCCAGCAGCTTAGCGGGGCCCTATGGCTACACCTTC. The complete variable domain, with remaining parts taken from reference TRBV7-9 and TRBJ1-2, reads DTGVSQNPRHKITKRGQNVTFRCDPISEHNRLYWYRQTLGQGPEFLTYFQNEAQLEKSRLLSDRFSAERPKGSFSTLEIQRTEQGDSAMYLCASSLAGPYGYTFGSGTRLTVV.

V gene TRBV6-5 combines with J gene TRBJ1-5; TRBD1 might be the D (5 bases). The CDR3 is 15 amino acids. V gave up 4 bases and J gave up 7 bases, with 17 bases separating them. Germline CDR1 reads MNHEY; CDR2 reads SVGAGI. CDR3 coding DNA: TGTGCCAGCAGTTCCCGCGGGGGGGAGGGACAGCCCCAGCATTTT. Translation: CASSSRGGEGQPQHF.

The chain uses TRBV7-2 and TRBJ1-2; D gene unclear. The CDR3 is made up of 14 amino acids. Per germline, CDR1 SGHTA and CDR2 FQGNSA. The germline V and J ends were trimmed by 1 base and 8 bases, with 14 bases remaining between them. This CDR3 reads CASSLGPGGLGYTF. CDR3 DNA: TGTGCCAGCAGCTTAGGGCCCGGCGGCTTGGGCTACACCTTC.